Below are 19 T cell receptor beta chains sequenced from a single sample in a study of blood T cells in healthy people across ages (dated by TCRdb to the mid-2010s). Libraries came from 5' RACE. Instrument used: Illumina HiSeq 2500. A second PCR of about 7 to 12 cycles was run with a J-beta primer mix and a sample-barcoded 5' primer. The public reads were reanalyzed by TCRdb: fastp trimming at Q25, MiXCR alignment, in-frame beta chains only. Rows with one shared CDR3 protein collapse into an entry with the most common genes and DNA. For this sample the table gives more than 800,000 distinct CDR3 sequences, of which 45% were detected only once. The ten top clones hold 15% to 20% of the sample. Sequenced input: blood. These receptor sequences come from a woman aged 60-75 years in good health.

The J gene is TRBJ2-3, the V gene TRBV5-1; a possible D gene is TRBD1 (6 bases). CDR1 and CDR2 from the germline V gene are SGHRS and YFSETQ. V lost 4 bases to trimming and J lost 2 bases, with 11 bases between them. This CDR3 comprises 14 residues. DNA of the CDR3: TGCGCCAGCAGCCCCAGGGGCCCCACAGATACGCAGTATTTT. Translating it yields CASSPRGPTDTQYF.

This sequence joins TRBV7-8 and TRBJ2-1; D remains unclear. Trimming pared 4 bases from V and 3 bases from J, leaving 19 bases between. Germline V lookup: CDR1 SGHVS, CDR2 FQNEAQ. CDR3 length equals 17 residues. The CDR3 coding sequence is TGTGCCAGCAGCTCCCGGGTAGCAAGCCCTCTCTACAATGAGCAGTTCTTC. It translates to CASSSRVASPLYNEQFF.

For the CDR3, the DNA is TGTGCCAGCAGTTCGGGTCCAGAGGGCTACGAGCAGTACTTC. Amino acids: CASSSGPEGYEQYF. The chain links TRBV28 to TRBJ2-7; tentatively, D is TRBD2 (5 bases). The V gene lost 4 bases and the J gene lost 3 bases, with 13 bases spanning the gap. The CDR3 is 14 residues long. CDR1 MDHEN and CDR2 SYDVKM come from the germline V gene. Variable domain in full (rest from reference TRBV28 and TRBJ2-7): DVKVTQSSRYLVKRTGEKVFLECVQDMDHENMFWYRQDPGLGLRLIYFSYDVKMKEKGDIPEGYSVSREKKERFSLILESASTNQTSMYLCASSSGPEGYEQYFGPGTRLTVT.

This clonotype was seen a handful of times. V is TRBV20-1 and J is TRBJ2-3, with 7 bases that match TRBD2. Germline values: CDR1 DFQATT, CDR2 SNEGSKA (reference sequence). The CDR3 extends over 14 amino acids. With 6 bases clipped from V and 4 bases from J, the junction kept 10 bases outside the gene matches. For the CDR3, the DNA is TGCAGTGCCTCAGGAGGGAGGGGCCCAGATACGCAGTATTTT. The encoded protein is CSASGGRGPDTQYF.

A few counts support this clonotype. This chain connects TRBV25-1 to TRBJ1-2; tentative D call: TRBD1 (6 bases). Per germline, CDR1 MGHDK and CDR2 SYGVNS. Trimming took off 6 bases at V and 3 bases at J, with 14 bases between the two ends. CDR3 length: 14 amino acids. The CDR3 DNA reads TGTGCCAGCAGAGCCGGACAGTGGGACTATGGCTACACCTTC. Protein sequence: CASRAGQWDYGYTF.

The chain uses TRBV14 and TRBJ2-7, with 13 positions matching TRBD2. The CDR3 is made up of 13 amino acids. Trimming at V came to 6 bases and at J to 5 bases, leaving 1 base not matched to a gene. The germline V gene encodes CDR1 SGHDN and CDR2 FVKESK. DNA of the CDR3: TGTGCCAGCAGGGGACTAGCGGGAAACGAGCAGTACTTC. Amino acid sequence: CASRGLAGNEQYF.

V is TRBV12-3 or TRBV12-4 and J is TRBJ2-3; TRBD2 aligns across 13 bases. This CDR3 is 16 amino acids long. Trimming cost V 6 bases and J 5 bases; bases outside gene matches: 8. Here the CDR3 DNA reads TGTGCCAGCAGCCACGGACTAGCGGGAGTGGGAGATACGCAGTATTTT. This sequence encodes CASSHGLAGVGDTQYF.

The rearrangement joins TRBV7-9 to TRBJ2-2, with D unclear. Germline V gives CDR1 SEHNR, CDR2 FQNEAQ (reference sequence). There are 14 residues in the CDR3. Deletions cut 5 bases from V and 0 bases from J, with 7 bases between. The CDR3 nucleotides read TGTGCCAGCAGCGCCCGAACGAACACCGGGGAGCTGTTTTTT. Amino acid sequence: CASSARTNTGELFF. Supplemented by reference TRBV7-9 and TRBJ2-2, the full variable domain reads DTGVSQNPRHKITKRGQNVTFRCDPISEHNRLYWYRQTLGQGPEFLTYFQNEAQLEKSRLLSDRFSAERPKGSFSTLEIQRTEQGDSAMYLCASSARTNTGELFFGEGSRLTVL.

The chain joins TRBV6-5 to TRBJ2-1, with 8 positions matching TRBD2. J was trimmed by 12 bases and V by 4 bases; bases with no gene match: 2. The CDR3 is 11 residues long. The germline V gene has CDR1 MNHEY and CDR2 SVGAGI. The chain's CDR3 is CASSWSGGQFF. The CDR3 DNA is TGTGCCAGCAGTTGGAGCGGGGGGCAGTTCTTC.

This clonotype showed up just a few times. A clone one base away is much larger, so this may be a read error. CDR3 bases: TGTGCCAGCAGTTACTCGAGGAGGACAGAGGAGACCCAGTACTTC. This sequence encodes CASSYSRRTEETQYF. The V gene is TRBV6-5, the J gene TRBJ2-5, with TRBD1 as a possible D gene (6 bases). With 0 bases removed from V and 5 bases from J, the gap between germline ends came to 13 bases. CDR1 and CDR2 from the germline V gene are MNHEY and SVGAGI. The CDR3 extends over 15 amino acids.

This clonotype was seen only a few times. The chain is built from TRBV4-1 and TRBJ2-1; D is unclear. This CDR3 contains 15 residues. Per germline, CDR1 MGHRA and CDR2 YSYEKL. Trimming pared 2 bases from V and 1 base from J, leaving 9 bases between. The CDR3 sequence: CASSQQHSSYNEQFF. Here the CDR3 DNA reads TGCGCCAGCAGCCAACAACACTCGTCCTACAATGAGCAGTTCTTC.

The chain combines TRBV7-8 with TRBJ2-5, with 10 bases fitting TRBD2. The CDR3 runs 14 residues. V lost 11 bases and J lost 7; bases outside the gene matches: 13. In germline, CDR1 is SGHVS, CDR2 FQNEAQ. The CDR3 nucleotides read TGTGCCTCCACCGGGACTAGCGCTTCAGGGACCCAGTACTTC. Translating gives CASTGTSASGTQYF.

This clonotype was recorded a few times. The V and J genes are TRBV7-9 and TRBJ1-2; 11 positions match TRBD1. Unmatched junction bases numbered 8, after V lost 4 bases and J lost 4 bases. CDR3 length: 16 amino acids. Germline CDR1 SEHNR, CDR2 FQNEAQ (reference sequence). This CDR3 reads CASSSPDRGPGYGYTF. Written as DNA, the CDR3 is TGTGCCAGCAGCTCCCCGGACAGGGGGCCGGGCTATGGCTACACCTTC.

This chain links TRBV12-3 or TRBV12-4 with TRBJ2-1; tentatively, D is TRBD1 (6 bases). The CDR3 loop spans 16 amino acids. The germline V and J ends were trimmed by 1 base and 6 bases, with 16 bases remaining between them. As DNA, the CDR3 is TGTGCCAGCAGTTTAGTCAGGGGACGGGACCTCAATGAGCAGTTCTTC. Amino acids: CASSLVRGRDLNEQFF.

In this sample, this clonotype turned up a few times. V usage is TRBV28 and J usage is TRBJ2-5; TRBD1 agrees at 8 bases. With V trimmed by 5 bases and J by 6 bases, 8 bases remained unmatched. This CDR3 is 14 amino acids long. CDR1 and CDR2 (germline): MDHEN, SYDVKM. For the CDR3, the DNA is TGTGCCAGCAGTCTCGGACAGGGAGGACAGACCCAGTACTTC. Protein product: CASSLGQGGQTQYF.

This clonotype was counted between two and nine times. The chain carries TRBV29-1 and TRBJ2-7; TRBD2 matches at 9 bases. The germline V gene encodes CDR1 SQVTM and CDR2 ANQGSEA. The CDR3 extends over 12 amino acids. J was trimmed by 11 bases and V by 0 bases; bases with no gene match: 5. The CDR3 loop is CSVEDLLAGEYF. CDR3 in DNA: TGCAGCGTTGAAGATTTATTAGCGGGAGAGTACTTC.

In its sample, this clonotype was seen a few times. The genes are TRBV12-5 and TRBJ2-5; unclear D gene. Germline lookup yields CDR1 LGHNT and CDR2 FRNRAP. Trimming removed 4 bases from V and 4 bases from J, with 4 bases in between. CDR3 length: 11 amino acids. CDR3 sequence reads: CASGWLETQYF. The CDR3 DNA reads TGTGCTAGTGGTTGGCTAGAGACCCAGTACTTC.

The CDR3 loop reads CASSDISGISNQPQHF. CDR3 bases: TGTGCCAGCAGTGACATTTCCGGGATTAGCAATCAGCCCCAGCATTTT. The chain joins TRBV9 to TRBJ1-5; no clear D gene. Germline assignment: CDR1 SGDLS and CDR2 YYNGEE. The CDR3 runs 16 residues. V lost 5 bases, J lost 0 bases, and 15 bases lay in between. The full variable domain, its missing parts supplied by reference TRBV9 and TRBJ1-5, is DSGVTQTPKHLITATGQRVTLRCSPRSGDLSVYWYQQSLDQGLQFLIQYYNGEERAKGNILERFSAQQFPDLHSELNLSSLELGDSALYFCASSDISGISNQPQHFGDGTRLSIL.

This clonotype was observed a handful of times. The chain is built from TRBV10-1 and TRBJ2-3, with TRBD1 identical over 7 bases. After removal of 0 bases from V and 2 bases from J, the junction contained 2 bases not matched to a gene. Per the germline V gene, CDR1 is WNHNN and CDR2 is SYGVQD (reference sequence). This CDR3 is 15 amino acids long. The CDR3 spells CASSESTGLTDTQYF. CDR3 coding DNA: TGCGCCAGCAGTGAGTCGACAGGGCTCACAGATACGCAGTATTTT.